The clone carrying this TCR beta chain was detected a few times. Its antigen is unidentified. The data were obtained in a study of T cells in Graves' hyperthyroidism and ophthalmopathy. Study-level findings and limits: Most thyroid clonotypes with frequency above 0.001 were detected in blood.

RNA transcripts gave rise to amplified TCR beta CDR3 regions. First-round RT-PCR targeting the TCR CDR3 was performed with the HTBI primer set. TCRdb redid the calling of the multiplex PCR reads with MiXCR, one entry per CDR3 protein. The sample gives roughly 380,000 distinct CDR3 sequences, roughly 13% of which show up once; approximately 10% is in the top ten. The CDR3 has 12 amino acids. The germline CDR1 and CDR2 sequences are ENHRY and SYGVKD. V was cut by 9 bases and J by 0 bases, with 6 bases left in between. Absent ophthalmopathy progression within 18 months defined stable Graves' hyperthyroidism. Diagnoses were established using clinical symptoms, serum thyroxine and TRAb, thyroid ultrasound and orbital computed tomography.

This chain joins TRBV10-3 and TRBJ1-3; D unclear. The clonotype was recovered from a woman aged 55 to 70 with Graves' hyperthyroidism. Sample: blood. The CDR3 nucleotides read TGTGCCATTGGCAGCTCTGGAAACACCATATATTTT. Residues: CAIGSSGNTIYF.